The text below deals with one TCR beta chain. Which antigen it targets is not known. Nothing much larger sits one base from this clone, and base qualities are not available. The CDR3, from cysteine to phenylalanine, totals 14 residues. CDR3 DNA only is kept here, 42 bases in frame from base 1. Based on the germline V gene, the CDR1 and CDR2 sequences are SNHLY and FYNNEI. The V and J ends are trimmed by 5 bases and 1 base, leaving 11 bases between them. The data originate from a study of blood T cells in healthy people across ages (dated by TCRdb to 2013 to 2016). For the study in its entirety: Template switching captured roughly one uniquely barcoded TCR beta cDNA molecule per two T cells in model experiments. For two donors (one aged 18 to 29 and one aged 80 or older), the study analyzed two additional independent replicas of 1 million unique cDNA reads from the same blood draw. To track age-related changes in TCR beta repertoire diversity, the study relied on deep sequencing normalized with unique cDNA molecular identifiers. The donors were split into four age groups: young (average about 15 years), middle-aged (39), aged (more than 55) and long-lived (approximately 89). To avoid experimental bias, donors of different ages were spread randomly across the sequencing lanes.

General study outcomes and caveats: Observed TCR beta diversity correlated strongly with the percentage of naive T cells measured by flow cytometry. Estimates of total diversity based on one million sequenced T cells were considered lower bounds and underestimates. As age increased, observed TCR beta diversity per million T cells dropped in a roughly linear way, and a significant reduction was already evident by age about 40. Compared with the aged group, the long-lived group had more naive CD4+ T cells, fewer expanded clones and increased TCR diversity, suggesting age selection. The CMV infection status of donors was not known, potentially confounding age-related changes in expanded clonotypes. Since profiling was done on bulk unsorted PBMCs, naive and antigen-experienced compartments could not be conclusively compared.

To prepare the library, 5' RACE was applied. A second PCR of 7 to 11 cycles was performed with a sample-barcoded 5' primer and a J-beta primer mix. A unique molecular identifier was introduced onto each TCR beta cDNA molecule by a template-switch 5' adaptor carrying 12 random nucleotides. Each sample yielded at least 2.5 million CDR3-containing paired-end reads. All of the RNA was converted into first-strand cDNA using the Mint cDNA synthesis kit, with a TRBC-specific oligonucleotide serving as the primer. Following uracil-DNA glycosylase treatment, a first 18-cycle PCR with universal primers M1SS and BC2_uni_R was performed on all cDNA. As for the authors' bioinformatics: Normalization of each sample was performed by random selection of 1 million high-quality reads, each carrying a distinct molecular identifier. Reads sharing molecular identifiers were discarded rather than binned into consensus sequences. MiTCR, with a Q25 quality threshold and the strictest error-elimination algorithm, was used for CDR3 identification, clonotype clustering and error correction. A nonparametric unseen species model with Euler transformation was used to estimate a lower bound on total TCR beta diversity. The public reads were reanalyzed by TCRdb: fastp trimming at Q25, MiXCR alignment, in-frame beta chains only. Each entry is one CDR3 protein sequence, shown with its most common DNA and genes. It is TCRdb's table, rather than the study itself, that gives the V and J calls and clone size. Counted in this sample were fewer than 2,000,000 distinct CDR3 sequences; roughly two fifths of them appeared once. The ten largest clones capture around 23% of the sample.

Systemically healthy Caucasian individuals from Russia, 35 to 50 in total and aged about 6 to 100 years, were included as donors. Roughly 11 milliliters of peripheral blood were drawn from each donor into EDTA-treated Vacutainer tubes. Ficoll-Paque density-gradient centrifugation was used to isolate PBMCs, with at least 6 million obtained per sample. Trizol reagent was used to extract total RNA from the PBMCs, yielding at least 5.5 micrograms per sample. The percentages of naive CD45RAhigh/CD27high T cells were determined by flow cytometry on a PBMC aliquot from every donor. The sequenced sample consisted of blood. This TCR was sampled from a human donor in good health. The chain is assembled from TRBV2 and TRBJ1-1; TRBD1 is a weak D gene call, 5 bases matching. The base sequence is TGTGCCAGCAGTACATCTGGGGCGAACACTGAAGCTTTCTTT. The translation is CASSTSGANTEAFF.